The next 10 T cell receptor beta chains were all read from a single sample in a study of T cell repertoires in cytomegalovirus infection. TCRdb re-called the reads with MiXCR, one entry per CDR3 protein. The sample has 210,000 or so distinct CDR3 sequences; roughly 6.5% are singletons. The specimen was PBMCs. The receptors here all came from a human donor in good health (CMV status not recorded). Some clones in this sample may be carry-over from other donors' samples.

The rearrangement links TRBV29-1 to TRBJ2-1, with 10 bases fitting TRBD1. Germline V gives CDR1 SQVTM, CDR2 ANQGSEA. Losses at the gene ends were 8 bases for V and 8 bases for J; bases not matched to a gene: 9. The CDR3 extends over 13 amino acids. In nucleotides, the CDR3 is TGCAGCACGTGGACAGGGGGTATATATGAGCAGTTCTTC. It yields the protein CSTWTGGIYEQFF.

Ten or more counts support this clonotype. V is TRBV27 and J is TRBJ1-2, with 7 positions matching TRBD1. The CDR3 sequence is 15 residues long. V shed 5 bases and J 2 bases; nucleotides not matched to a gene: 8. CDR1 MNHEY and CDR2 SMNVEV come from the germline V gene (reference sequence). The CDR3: CASSDTGALNYGYTF. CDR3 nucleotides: TGTGCCAGCAGTGATACAGGGGCCCTGAACTATGGCTACACCTTC.

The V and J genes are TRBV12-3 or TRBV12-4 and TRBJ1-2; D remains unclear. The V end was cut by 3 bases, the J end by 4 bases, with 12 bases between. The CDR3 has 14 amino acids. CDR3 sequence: CASSLGSRPYGYTF. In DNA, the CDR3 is TGTGCCAGCAGTTTGGGATCCAGGCCCTATGGCTACACCTTC.

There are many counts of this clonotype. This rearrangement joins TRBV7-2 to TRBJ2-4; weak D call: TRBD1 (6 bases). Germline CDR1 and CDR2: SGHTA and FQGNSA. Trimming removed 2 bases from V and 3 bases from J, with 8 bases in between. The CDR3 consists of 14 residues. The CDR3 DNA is TGTGCCAGCAGCTTATCGGACAGCAAAAACATTCAGTACTTC. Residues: CASSLSDSKNIQYF.

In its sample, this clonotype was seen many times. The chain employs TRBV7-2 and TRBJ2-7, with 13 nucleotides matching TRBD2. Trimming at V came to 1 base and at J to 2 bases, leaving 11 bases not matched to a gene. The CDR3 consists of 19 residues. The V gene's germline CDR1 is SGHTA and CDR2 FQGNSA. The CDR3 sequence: CASSLVLPGLAGDTYEQYF. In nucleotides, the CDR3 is TGTGCCAGCAGCTTAGTTCTCCCCGGACTAGCGGGGGACACCTACGAGCAGTACTTC. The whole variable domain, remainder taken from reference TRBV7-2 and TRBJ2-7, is GAGVSQSPSNKVTEKGKDVELRCDPISGHTALYWYRQSLGQGLEFLIYFQGNSAPDKSGLPSDRFSAERTGGSVSTLTIQRTQQEDSAVYLCASSLVLPGLAGDTYEQYFGPGTRLTVT.

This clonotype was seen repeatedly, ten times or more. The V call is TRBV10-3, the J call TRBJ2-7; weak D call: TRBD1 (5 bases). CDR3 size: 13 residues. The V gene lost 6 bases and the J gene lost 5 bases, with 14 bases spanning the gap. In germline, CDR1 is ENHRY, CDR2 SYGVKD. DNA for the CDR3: TGTGCCATCAGCAGGACACCCTTGGACGAGCAGTACTTC. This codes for CAISRTPLDEQYF.

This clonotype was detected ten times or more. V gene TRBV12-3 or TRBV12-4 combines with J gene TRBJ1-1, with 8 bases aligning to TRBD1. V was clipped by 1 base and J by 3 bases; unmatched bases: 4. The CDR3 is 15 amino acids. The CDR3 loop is CASSLGVDRDTEAFF. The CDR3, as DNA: TGTGCCAGCAGTTTAGGTGTGGACAGGGACACTGAAGCTTTCTTT.

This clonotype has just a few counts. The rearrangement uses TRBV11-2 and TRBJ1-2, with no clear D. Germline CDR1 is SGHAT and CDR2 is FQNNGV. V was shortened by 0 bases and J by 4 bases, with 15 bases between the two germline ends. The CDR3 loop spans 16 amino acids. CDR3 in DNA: TGTGCCAGCAGCTTAGAAGGCGGACGGACGACCTATGGCTACACCTTC. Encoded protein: CASSLEGGRTTYGYTF.

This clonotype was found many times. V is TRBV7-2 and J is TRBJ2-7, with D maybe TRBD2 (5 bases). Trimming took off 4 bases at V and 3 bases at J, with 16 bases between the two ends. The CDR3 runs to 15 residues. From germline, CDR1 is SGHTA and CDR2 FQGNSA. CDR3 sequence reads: CASSSAGGGNYEQYF. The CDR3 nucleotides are TGTGCCAGCAGCTCAGCCGGAGGCGGTAACTACGAGCAGTACTTC.

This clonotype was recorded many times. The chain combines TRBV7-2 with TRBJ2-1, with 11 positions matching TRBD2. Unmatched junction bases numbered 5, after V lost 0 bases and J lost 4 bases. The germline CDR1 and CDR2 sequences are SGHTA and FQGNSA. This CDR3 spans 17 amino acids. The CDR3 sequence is CASSLALAGGGYNEQFF. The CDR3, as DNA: TGTGCCAGCAGCTTAGCCCTAGCGGGGGGTGGTTACAATGAGCAGTTCTTC.